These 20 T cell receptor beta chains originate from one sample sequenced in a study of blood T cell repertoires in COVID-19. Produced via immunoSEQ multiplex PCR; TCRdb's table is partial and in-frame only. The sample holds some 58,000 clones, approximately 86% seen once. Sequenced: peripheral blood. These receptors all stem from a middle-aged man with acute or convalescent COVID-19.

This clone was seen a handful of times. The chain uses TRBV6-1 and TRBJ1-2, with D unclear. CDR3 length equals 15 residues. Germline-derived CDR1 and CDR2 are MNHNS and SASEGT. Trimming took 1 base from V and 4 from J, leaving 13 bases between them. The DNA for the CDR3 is TGTGCCAGCAGTGAAGGGCAGCCCCGGGGCTATGGCTACACCTTC. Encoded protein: CASSEGQPRGYGYTF.

The CDR3 loop reads CASSLNSGGFQETQYF. DNA of the CDR3: TGCGCCAGCAGCTTGAATAGCGGGGGGTTCCAAGAGACCCAGTACTTC. J is TRBJ2-5 and V is TRBV5-1, with TRBD2 matching over 10 bases. Germline V gene data show CDR1 as SGHRS and CDR2 as YFSETQ. The CDR3 is 16 residues long. V was clipped by 1 base and J by 1 base; unmatched bases: 4.

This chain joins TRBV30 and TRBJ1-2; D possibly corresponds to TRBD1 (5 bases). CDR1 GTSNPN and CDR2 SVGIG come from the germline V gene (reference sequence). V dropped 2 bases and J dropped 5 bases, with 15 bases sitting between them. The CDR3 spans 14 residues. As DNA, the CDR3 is TGTGCCTGGAGTAGGCCCGGAGGGGCATATGGCTACACCTTC. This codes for CAWSRPGGAYGYTF. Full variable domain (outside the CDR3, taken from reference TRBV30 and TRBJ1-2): SQTIHQWPATLVQPVGSPLSLECTVEGTSNPNLYWYRQAAGRGLQLLFYSVGIGQISSEVPQNLSASRPQDRQFILSSKKLLLSDSGFYLCAWSRPGGAYGYTFGSGTRLTVV.

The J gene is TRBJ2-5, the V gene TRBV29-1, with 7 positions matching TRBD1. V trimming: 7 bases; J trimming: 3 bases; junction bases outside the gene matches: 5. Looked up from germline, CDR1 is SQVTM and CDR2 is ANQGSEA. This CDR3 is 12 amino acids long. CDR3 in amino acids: CSAGTAKETQYF. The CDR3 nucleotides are TGCAGCGCCGGGACAGCTAAAGAGACCCAGTACTTC.

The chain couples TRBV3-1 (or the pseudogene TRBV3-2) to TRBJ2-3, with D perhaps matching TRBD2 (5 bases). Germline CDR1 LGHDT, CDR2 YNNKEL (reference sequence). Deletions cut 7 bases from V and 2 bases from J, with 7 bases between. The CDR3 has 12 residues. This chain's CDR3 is CASNGDTDTQYF. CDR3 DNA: TGTGCCAGCAACGGGGACACAGATACGCAGTATTTT.

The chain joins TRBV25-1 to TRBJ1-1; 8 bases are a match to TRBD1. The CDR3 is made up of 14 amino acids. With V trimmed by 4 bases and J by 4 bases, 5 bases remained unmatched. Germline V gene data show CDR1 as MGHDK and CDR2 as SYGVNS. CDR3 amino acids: CASSGAGGPTEAFF. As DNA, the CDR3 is TGTGCCAGCAGTGGGGCAGGGGGCCCCACTGAAGCTTTCTTT.

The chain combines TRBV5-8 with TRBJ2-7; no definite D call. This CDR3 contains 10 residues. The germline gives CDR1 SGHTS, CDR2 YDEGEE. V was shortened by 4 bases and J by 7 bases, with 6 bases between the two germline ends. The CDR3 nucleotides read TGTGCCAGCAGCCTCCGGGAGCAGTACTTC. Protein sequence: CASSLREQYF.

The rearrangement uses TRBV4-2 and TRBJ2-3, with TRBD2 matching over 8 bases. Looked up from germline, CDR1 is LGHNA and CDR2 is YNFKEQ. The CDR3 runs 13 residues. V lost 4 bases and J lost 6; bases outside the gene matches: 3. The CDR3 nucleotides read TGTGCCAGCAGCCCCAGACTAGCGGATACGCAGTATTTT. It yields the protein CASSPRLADTQYF.

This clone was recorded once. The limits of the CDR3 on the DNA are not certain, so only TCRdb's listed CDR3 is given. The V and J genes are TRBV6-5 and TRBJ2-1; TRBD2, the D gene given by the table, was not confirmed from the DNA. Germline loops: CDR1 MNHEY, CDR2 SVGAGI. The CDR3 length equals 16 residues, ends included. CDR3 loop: CASSSSTASSYNEQFF.

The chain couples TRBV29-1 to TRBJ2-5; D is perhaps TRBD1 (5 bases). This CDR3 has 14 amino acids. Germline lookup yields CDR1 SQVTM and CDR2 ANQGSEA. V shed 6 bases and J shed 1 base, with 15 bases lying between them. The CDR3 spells CSVGAPPLQETQYF. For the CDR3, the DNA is TGCAGCGTAGGGGCTCCCCCACTCCAAGAGACCCAGTACTTC. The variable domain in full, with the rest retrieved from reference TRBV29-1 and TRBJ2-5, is SAVISQKPSRDICQRGTSLTIQCQVDSQVTMMFWYRQQPGQSLTLIATANQGSEATYESGFVIDKFPISRPNLTFSTLTVSNMSPEDSSIYLCSVGAPPLQETQYFGPGTRLLVL.

CDR3 region: CASSPGFSATHEQYF. The CDR3 DNA reads as TGTGCCAGTAGTCCAGGGTTCTCGGCAACCCACGAGCAGTACTTC. The chain links TRBV19 to TRBJ2-7; D perhaps matches TRBD1 (5 bases). Trimming took 5 bases from V and 5 from J, leaving 19 bases between them. The CDR3 is 15 residues long. The germline V gene encodes CDR1 LNHDA and CDR2 SQIVND (reference sequence).

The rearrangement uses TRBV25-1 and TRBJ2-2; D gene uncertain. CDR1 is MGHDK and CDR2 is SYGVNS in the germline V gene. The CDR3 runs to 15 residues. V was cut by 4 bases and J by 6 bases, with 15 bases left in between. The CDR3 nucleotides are TGTGCCAGCAGTGCCACAGATTGGTCCCCCGGGGAGCTGTTTTTT. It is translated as CASSATDWSPGELFF.

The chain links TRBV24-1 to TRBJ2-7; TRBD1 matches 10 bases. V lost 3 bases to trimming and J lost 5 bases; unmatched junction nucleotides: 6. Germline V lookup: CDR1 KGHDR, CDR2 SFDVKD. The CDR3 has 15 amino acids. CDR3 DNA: TGTGCCACCAGTGATCCGGGACAGGGGATGGACGAGCAGTACTTC. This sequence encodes CATSDPGQGMDEQYF.

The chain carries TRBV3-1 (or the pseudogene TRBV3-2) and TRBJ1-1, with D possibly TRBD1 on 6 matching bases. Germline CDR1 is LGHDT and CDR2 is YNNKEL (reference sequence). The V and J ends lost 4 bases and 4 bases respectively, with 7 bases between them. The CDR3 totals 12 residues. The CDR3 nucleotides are TGTGCCAGCAGCCGCAGGGGCACTGAAGCTTTCTTT. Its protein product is CASSRRGTEAFF.

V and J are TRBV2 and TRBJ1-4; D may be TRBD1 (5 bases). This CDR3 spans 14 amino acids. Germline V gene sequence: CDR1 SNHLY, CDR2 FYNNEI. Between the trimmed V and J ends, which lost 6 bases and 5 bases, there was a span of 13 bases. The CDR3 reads CASSPRGGNEKLFF. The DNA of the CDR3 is TGTGCCAGCAGCCCGCGGGGGGGGAATGAAAAACTGTTTTTT. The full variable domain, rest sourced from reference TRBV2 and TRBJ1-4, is EPEVTQTPSHQVTQMGQEVILRCVPISNHLYFYWYRQILGQKVEFLVSFYNNEISEKSEIFDDQFSVERPDGSNFTLKIRSTKLEDSAMYFCASSPRGGNEKLFFGSGTQLSVL.

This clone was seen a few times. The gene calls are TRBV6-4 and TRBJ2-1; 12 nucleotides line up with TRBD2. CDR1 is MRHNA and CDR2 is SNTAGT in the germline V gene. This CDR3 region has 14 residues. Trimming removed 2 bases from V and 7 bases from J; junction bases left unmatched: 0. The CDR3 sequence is CASSDGLAGNEQFF. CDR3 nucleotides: TGTGCCAGCAGTGACGGACTAGCGGGGAATGAGCAGTTCTTC.

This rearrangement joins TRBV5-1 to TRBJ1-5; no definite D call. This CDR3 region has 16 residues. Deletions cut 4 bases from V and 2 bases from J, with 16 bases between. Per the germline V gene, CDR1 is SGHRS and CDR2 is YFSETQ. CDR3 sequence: CASSLDPQLGNQPQHF. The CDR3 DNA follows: TGCGCCAGCAGCCTAGACCCGCAGTTGGGCAATCAGCCCCAGCATTTT. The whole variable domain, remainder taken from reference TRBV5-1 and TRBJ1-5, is KAGVTQTPRYLIKTRGQQVTLSCSPISGHRSVSWYQQTPGQGLQFLFEYFSETQRNKGNFPGRFSGRQFSNSRSEMNVSTLELGDSALYLCASSLDPQLGNQPQHFGDGTRLSIL.

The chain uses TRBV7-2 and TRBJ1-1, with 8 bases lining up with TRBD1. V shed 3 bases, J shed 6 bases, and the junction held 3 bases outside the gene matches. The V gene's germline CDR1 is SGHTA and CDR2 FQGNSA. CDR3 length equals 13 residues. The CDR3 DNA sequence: TGTGCCAGCAGCTTGGACAGGGTCTCTGAAGCTTTCTTT. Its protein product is CASSLDRVSEAFF.

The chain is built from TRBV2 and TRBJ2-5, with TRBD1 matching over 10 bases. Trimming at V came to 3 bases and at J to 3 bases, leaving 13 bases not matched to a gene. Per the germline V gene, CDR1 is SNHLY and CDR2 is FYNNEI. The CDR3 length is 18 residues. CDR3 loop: CASSEWTGGAPPKETQYF. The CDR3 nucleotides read TGTGCCAGCAGTGAGTGGACAGGGGGAGCCCCGCCGAAAGAGACCCAGTACTTC. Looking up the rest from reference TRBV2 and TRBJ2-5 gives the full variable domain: EPEVTQTPSHQVTQMGQEVILRCVPISNHLYFYWYRQILGQKVEFLVSFYNNEISEKSEIFDDQFSVERPDGSNFTLKIRSTKLEDSAMYFCASSEWTGGAPPKETQYFGPGTRLLVL.

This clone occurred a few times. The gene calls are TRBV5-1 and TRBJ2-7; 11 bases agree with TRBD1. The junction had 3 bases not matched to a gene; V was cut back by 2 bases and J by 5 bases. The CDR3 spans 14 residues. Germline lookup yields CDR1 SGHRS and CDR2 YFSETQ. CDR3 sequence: CASSFGDRGDEQYF. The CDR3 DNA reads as TGCGCCAGCAGCTTTGGGGACAGGGGGGACGAGCAGTACTTC.